A selection of T cell receptor beta chains follows, all from one sample in a study of cytomegalovirus exposure and HLA in healthy donors. The assay was immunoSEQ multiplex PCR, and TCRdb's table has in-frame clones only and misses some. The sample consists of about 180,000 clones, 75% to 85% of them appearing once. The material sequenced was PBMCs. The receptors were sampled from a girl under 10 years old in good health and CMV-seropositive. The CDR3 runs from the conserved cysteine through the conserved F or W. A D gene is named only where the DNA matches it firmly. Rows give clone size only sometimes, using once, few, many, or a class for an expanded clone.

V	D	size	J	DNA	CDR3
TRBV9	TRBD2	-	TRBJ2-7	TGTGCCAGCAGCGTAGTGGGACTAGCGGGAGACGAGCAGTACTTC	CASSVVGLAGDEQYF
TRBV11-3	TRBD1	-	TRBJ2-7	TGTGCCAGCAGCTTAGCGGGGTGGGGACAGGGTGAGGACTACGAGCAGTACTTC	CASSLAGWGQGEDYEQYF
TRBV27	-	once	TRBJ1-5	TGTGCCAGCAGTTTGTCCGGGTTCAATCAGCCCCAGCATTTT	CASSLSGFNQPQHF
TRBV27	-	-	TRBJ2-2	TGTGCCAGCAGTGCTTGGAGGGGGCGCAACACCGGGGAGCTGTTTTTT	CASSAWRGRNTGELFF
TRBV19	-	-	TRBJ2-2	TGTGCCAGTAGCATGGGAGCGAGGTCGCCTCGGAGCGGGGAGCTGTTTTTT	CASSMGARSPRSGELFF
TRBV4-1	-	-	TRBJ2-7	TGCGCCAGCAGCCAAGATAACTACGAGCAGTACTTC	CASSQDNYEQYF
TRBV6-5	-	-	TRBJ1-2	TGTGCCAGCAGTGCCCAACCTGGAGGCTATGGCTACACCTTC	CASSAQPGGYGYTF
TRBV7-8	-	-	TRBJ1-5	TGTGCCAGCAGCCCTCGGTCCGGAGGACGGCCCCAGCATTTT	CASSPRSGGRPQHF
TRBV7-9	-	-	TRBJ1-2	TGTGCCAGCAGCTTAGTTCGGGGAGATGGCTACACCTTC	CASSLVRGDGYTF
TRBV6-6	-	few	TRBJ2-7	TGTGCCAGCAGTTCTACCTACGAGCAGTACTTC	CASSSTYEQYF
TRBV6-5	TRBD1	-	TRBJ1-3	TGTGCCAGCAGTTACCGGGGACAGGGGGGGAACACCATATATTTT	CASSYRGQGGNTIYF
TRBV10-3	TRBD2	-	TRBJ2-2	TGTGCCATCGGGGGGGAGGGTCGGGCCGGGGAGCTGTTTTTT	CAIGGEGRAGELFF
TRBV9	TRBD2	-	TRBJ2-7	TGTGCCAGCAGCGACCCACTAGCGGGGGCCTCCTCCGACGAGCAGTACTTC	CASSDPLAGASSDEQYF
TRBV6-5	TRBD1	-	TRBJ2-7	TGTGCCAGCACCGGGACAGCCTACGAGCAGTACTTC	CASTGTAYEQYF
TRBV30	-	once	TRBJ2-1	TGTGCCTGGAGAATGGCGGGATCTGGCAATGAGCAGTTCTTC	CAWRMAGSGNEQFF
TRBV5-1	-	-	TRBJ1-1	TGCGCCAGCAGCTTGGCGGTGAACACTGAAGCTTTCTTT	CASSLAVNTEAFF
TRBV7-5	-	-	TRBJ1-2	TGTGCCAGAAGCCCAATCACCGGGACAGGGGACTCCTTAATCTATGGCTACACCTTC	CARSPITGTGDSLIYGYTF